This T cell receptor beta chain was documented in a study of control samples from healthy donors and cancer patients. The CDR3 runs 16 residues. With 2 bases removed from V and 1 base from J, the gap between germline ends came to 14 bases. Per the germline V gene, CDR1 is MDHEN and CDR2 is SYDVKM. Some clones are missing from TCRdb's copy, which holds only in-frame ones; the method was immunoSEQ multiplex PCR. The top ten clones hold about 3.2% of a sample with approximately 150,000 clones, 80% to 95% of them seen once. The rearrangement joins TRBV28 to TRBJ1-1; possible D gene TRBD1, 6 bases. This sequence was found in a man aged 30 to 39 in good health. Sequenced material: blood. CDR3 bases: TGTGCCAGCAGTTTACCAGAGGCAGGGGCGAACACTGAAGCTTTCTTT. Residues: CASSLPEAGANTEAFF.